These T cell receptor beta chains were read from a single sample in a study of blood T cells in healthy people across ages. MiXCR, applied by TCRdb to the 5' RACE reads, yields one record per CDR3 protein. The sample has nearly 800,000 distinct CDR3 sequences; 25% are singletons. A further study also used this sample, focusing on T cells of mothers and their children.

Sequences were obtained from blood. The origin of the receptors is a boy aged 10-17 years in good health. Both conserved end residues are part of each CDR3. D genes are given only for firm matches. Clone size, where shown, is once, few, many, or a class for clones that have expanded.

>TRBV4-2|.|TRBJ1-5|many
CASSQEAGDNQPQHF
TGTGCCAGCAGCCAAGAGGCCGGAGACAATCAGCCCCAGCATTTT
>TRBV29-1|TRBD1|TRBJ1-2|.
CSVATGDGGYTF
TGTAGCGTGGCTACAGGGGACGGTGGCTACACCTTC
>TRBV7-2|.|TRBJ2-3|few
CASSPPGLTDTQYF
TGTGCCAGTAGCCCGCCGGGACTCACAGATACGCAGTATTTT
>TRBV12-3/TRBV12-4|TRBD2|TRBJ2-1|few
CASNPGLAHEQFF
TGTGCCAGCAATCCGGGACTAGCCCATGAGCAGTTCTTC
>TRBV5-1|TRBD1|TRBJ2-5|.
CASSLDDRGIQETQYF
TGCGCCAGCAGCTTGGATGACAGGGGCATCCAAGAGACCCAGTACTTC
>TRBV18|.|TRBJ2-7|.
CASSQKQGYEQYF
TGTGCCAGCTCACAAAAACAGGGCTACGAGCAGTACTTC
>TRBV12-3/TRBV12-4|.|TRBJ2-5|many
CASSFLRTQYF
TGTGCCAGCAGTTTTTTGAGGACCCAGTACTTC
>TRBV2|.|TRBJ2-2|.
CASRVLSTGELFF
TGTGCCAGCAGGGTCCTTAGCACCGGGGAGCTGTTTTTT
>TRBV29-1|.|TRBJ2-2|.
CSGTTNTGELFF
TGCAGCGGAACTACGAACACCGGGGAGCTGTTTTTT
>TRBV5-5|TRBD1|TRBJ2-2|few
CAGSLGQFTGELFF
TGTGCCGGCAGCTTGGGACAGTTCACCGGGGAGCTGTTTTTT
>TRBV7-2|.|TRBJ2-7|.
CASSPKGVAEQYF
TGTGCCAGCAGCCCGAAGGGGGTGGCCGAGCAGTACTTC
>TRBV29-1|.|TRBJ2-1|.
CSVRDTSYNEQFF
TGCAGCGTCAGGGACACGAGTTACAATGAGCAGTTCTTC
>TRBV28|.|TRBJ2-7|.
CASSFAKAGGSSYEQYF
TGTGCCAGCAGTTTCGCGAAAGCGGGTGGGAGCTCCTACGAGCAGTACTTC
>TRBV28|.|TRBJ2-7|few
CASSLSGLHYEQYF
TGTGCCAGCAGTTTATCGGGACTCCACTACGAGCAGTACTTC
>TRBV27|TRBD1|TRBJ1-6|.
CASSKGRGRGTPSLHF
TGTGCCAGCAGTAAAGGTCGTGGCAGGGGGACCCCATCCCTCCACTTT
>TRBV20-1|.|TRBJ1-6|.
CSARDSASYFYNSPLHF
TGCAGTGCTAGAGATTCGGCTTCATATTTCTATAATTCACCCCTCCACTTT
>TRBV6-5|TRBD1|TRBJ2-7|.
CASSYQGTGEQYF
TGTGCCAGCAGTTACCAGGGGACAGGCGAGCAGTACTTC
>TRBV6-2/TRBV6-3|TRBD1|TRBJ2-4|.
CASSTLRTGVHIQYF
TGTGCCAGCAGTACGCTTAGGACAGGGGTTCACATTCAGTACTTC
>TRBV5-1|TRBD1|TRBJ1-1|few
CASSQGRQGLNTEAFF
TGCGCCAGCAGCCAAGGGAGACAGGGGTTGAACACTGAAGCTTTCTTT
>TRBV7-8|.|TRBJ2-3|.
CASSSRTGRSDTQYF
TGTGCCAGCAGCTCTAGGACGGGACGCTCGGATACGCAGTATTTT
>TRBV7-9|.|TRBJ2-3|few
CASSPPLTAADTQYF
TGTGCCAGCAGCCCGCCCCTCACCGCCGCAGATACGCAGTATTTT
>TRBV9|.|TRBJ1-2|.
CATAGNYGYTF
TGTGCCACGGCTGGTAACTATGGCTACACCTTC
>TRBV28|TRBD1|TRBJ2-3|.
CASSPLDRGRVDTQYF
TGTGCCAGCAGTCCGCTGGACAGGGGGCGGGTGGATACGCAGTATTTT
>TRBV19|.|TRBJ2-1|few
CASSRLDDNEQFF
TGTGCCAGTAGTCGCCTTGATGACAATGAGCAGTTCTTC
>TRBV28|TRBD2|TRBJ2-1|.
CASSYSGGKWSEQFF
TGTGCCAGCAGTTATAGCGGGGGGAAGTGGAGTGAGCAGTTCTTC
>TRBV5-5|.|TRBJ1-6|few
CASSLGRDNSPLHF
TGTGCCAGCAGCTTGGGCCGAGATAATTCACCCCTCCACTTT
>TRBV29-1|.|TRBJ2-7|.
CSVEGRERFSYEQYF
TGCAGCGTTGAAGGACGGGAACGTTTCTCCTACGAGCAGTACTTC
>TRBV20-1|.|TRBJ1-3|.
CSALSETGNTIYF
TGCAGTGCTCTCAGCGAGACTGGAAACACCATATATTTT
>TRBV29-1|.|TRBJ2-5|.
CSVEEKTQYF
TGCAGCGTTGAAGAGAAGACCCAGTACTTC
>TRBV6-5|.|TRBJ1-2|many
CASSYGGEGYTF
TGTGCCAGCAGTTACGGGGGGGAGGGGTACACCTTC
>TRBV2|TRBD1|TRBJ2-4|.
CASSEWDRGEAKNIQYF
TGTGCCAGCAGTGAGTGGGACAGGGGCGAGGCCAAAAACATTCAGTACTTC
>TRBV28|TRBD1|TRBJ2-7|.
CAREGDRGYEQYF
TGTGCTAGGGAAGGGGACAGGGGTTACGAGCAGTACTTC
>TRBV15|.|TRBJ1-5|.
CATNRGREEINQPQHF
TGTGCCACCAACAGAGGCAGGGAGGAAATCAATCAGCCCCAGCATTTT
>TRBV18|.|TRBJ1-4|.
CASSPGARNEKLFF
TGTGCCAGCTCACCCGGGGCGCGTAATGAAAAACTGTTTTTT
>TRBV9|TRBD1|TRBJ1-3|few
CASSGGQGPDRNTIYF
TGTGCCAGCAGCGGCGGACAGGGGCCCGACAGAAACACCATATATTTT
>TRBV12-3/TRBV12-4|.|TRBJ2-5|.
CASCWAGETQYF
TGTGCCAGCTGCTGGGCGGGGGAGACCCAGTACTTC
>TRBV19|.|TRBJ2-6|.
CASEGVSGANVLTF
TGTGCCAGCGAAGGAGTCTCTGGGGCCAACGTCCTGACTTTC
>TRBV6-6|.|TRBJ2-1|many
CASSYSSLSGVYNEQFF
TGTGCCAGCAGTTACTCTTCTCTGAGCGGAGTCTACAATGAGCAGTTCTTC
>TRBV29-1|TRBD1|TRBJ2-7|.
CSVPGQDHYEQYF
TGCAGCGTACCGGGACAGGACCACTACGAGCAGTACTTC
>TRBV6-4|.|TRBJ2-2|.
CASSDLGDNTGELFF
TGTGCCAGCAGTGACTTGGGGGACAACACCGGGGAGCTGTTTTTT
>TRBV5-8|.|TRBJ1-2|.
CASSLESQGTIYGYTF
TGTGCCAGCAGCTTGGAGTCACAGGGAACTATCTATGGCTACACCTTC
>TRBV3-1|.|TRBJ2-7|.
CASSTTRGDYEQYF
TGTGCCAGCAGCACGACCAGGGGGGACTACGAGCAGTACTTC
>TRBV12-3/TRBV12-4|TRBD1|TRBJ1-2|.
CASSQQGGVDRVNYGYTF
TGTGCCAGCAGTCAACAGGGGGGAGTTGATCGGGTTAACTATGGCTACACCTTC
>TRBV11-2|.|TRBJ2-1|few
CASSLDRLGEQFF
TGTGCCAGCAGCTTAGATCGGTTGGGTGAGCAGTTCTTC
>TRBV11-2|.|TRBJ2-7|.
CASSPLGGTISYEQYF
TGTGCCAGCAGCCCCTTAGGGGGAACTATCTCCTACGAGCAGTACTTC
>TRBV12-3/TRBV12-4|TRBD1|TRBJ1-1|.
CASSVQGYYTEAFF
TGTGCCAGCAGCGTACAGGGGTACTACACTGAAGCTTTCTTT
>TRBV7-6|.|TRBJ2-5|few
CASSRLQGRVETQYF
TGTGCCAGCAGCCGACTACAGGGACGGGTAGAGACCCAGTACTTC
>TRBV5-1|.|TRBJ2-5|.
CASSLEGRPKTQQYF
TGCGCCAGCAGCTTGGAAGGCCGTCCGAAGACTCAGCAGTACTTC
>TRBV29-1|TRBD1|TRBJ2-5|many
CSVPRGQGASETQYF
TGCAGCGTTCCCCGCGGACAGGGGGCTTCGGAGACCCAGTACTTC
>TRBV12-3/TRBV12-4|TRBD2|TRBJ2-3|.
CASSTRGGRTDTQYF
TGTGCCAGCAGCACACGGGGCGGGAGAACAGATACGCAGTATTTT
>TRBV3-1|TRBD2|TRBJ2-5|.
CASSQATSALGTQYF
TGTGCCAGCAGCCAAGCTACTAGCGCCCTTGGGACCCAGTACTTC
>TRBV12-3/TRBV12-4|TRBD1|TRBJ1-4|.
CASRGGTALNEKLFF
TGTGCCAGCAGAGGTGGGACAGCCCTTAATGAAAAACTGTTTTTT